The 29 T cell receptor beta chains below all came from one sample that was sequenced in a study of blood T cell repertoires in COVID-19. Libraries were prepared by immunoSEQ multiplex PCR; TCRdb keeps only in-frame clonotypes and omits some of them. Of a few hundred thousand clones in the sample, around 87% were seen once. The sample consisted of peripheral blood. These receptors were collected from a man younger than 35 with active or convalescent COVID-19.

The chain employs TRBV12-3 or TRBV12-4 and TRBJ2-7; 7 nucleotides agree with TRBD1. V shed 6 bases, J shed 3 bases, and the junction held 5 bases outside the gene matches. This CDR3 spans 13 amino acids. In DNA, the CDR3 is TGTGCCAGCAGGTCCCAGGGGGACTACGAGCAGTACTTC. Translation: CASRSQGDYEQYF.

This clone was seen a single time. The chain is built from TRBV24-1 and TRBJ1-2; D ambiguous. This CDR3 is 12 amino acids long. Germline V gene lookup returns CDR1 KGHDR and CDR2 SFDVKD. Trimming stripped 9 bases from V and 4 bases from J, with 11 bases between. DNA for the CDR3: TGTGCCACCTCCAAGGGAGGCTATGGCTACACCTTC. Translating gives CATSKGGYGYTF.

This clone was recorded once. The chain links TRBV29-1 to TRBJ1-4, with 7 bases fitting TRBD1. Germline trimming cut 6 bases from V and 4 bases from J; bases unmatched to any gene: 8. This CDR3 spans 14 amino acids. Germline assignment: CDR1 SQVTM and CDR2 ANQGSEA. The CDR3 sequence: CSVRKTGNNEKLFF. In nucleotides, the CDR3 is TGCAGCGTGAGGAAGACAGGGAATAATGAAAAACTGTTTTTT.

This clone was recorded only once. The genes are TRBV27 and TRBJ2-2, with TRBD2 matching 9 bases. CDR1 is MNHEY and CDR2 is SMNVEV in the germline V gene (reference sequence). The CDR3 has 15 residues. J lost 4 bases, V lost 3 bases, and 3 bases had no gene match. The CDR3 bases are TGTGCCAGCAGTTTTCGCGGGAGGGTCACCGGGGAGCTGTTTTTT. It is translated as CASSFRGRVTGELFF.

This clone was detected only a few times. The chain is built from TRBV6-1 and TRBJ2-5; D may be TRBD1 (6 bases). V was pared by 3 bases and J by 0 bases, with 11 bases between. The germline V gene encodes CDR1 MNHNS and CDR2 SASEGT. The CDR3 runs to 15 residues. CDR3 sequence: CASSDTWGHQETQYF. CDR3 DNA: TGTGCCAGCAGTGACACCTGGGGGCACCAAGAGACCCAGTACTTC.

V and J are TRBV2 and TRBJ1-2; maybe TRBD1 (6 bases). There are 13 residues in the CDR3. Germline V gene sequence: CDR1 SNHLY, CDR2 FYNNEI. V shed 7 bases and J shed 0 bases, with 9 bases lying between them. The CDR3 DNA reads TGTGCCAGCACCCGGGACACTAACTATGGCTACACCTTC. Translation: CASTRDTNYGYTF.

This sequence joins TRBV24-1 and TRBJ2-7; 8 nucleotides line up with TRBD2. The germline gives CDR1 KGHDR, CDR2 SFDVKD. This CDR3 is 16 amino acids long. Losses at the gene ends were 12 bases for V and 5 bases for J; bases not matched to a gene: 20. CDR3 region: CASEIPLAGLSHEQYF. CDR3 DNA: TGTGCCTCCGAGATCCCATTAGCGGGACTTTCCCACGAGCAGTACTTC.

The chain employs TRBV5-1 and TRBJ1-6; 9 bases match TRBD1. V lost 0 bases, J lost 9 bases, and 7 bases stayed unmatched. The length of the CDR3 is 16 residues. Germline CDR1 reads SGHRS; CDR2 reads YFSETQ. CDR3 amino acids: CASSLEPGQGASPLHF. In DNA form, the CDR3 reads TGCGCCAGCAGCTTGGAACCGGGACAGGGTGCTTCACCCCTCCACTTT.

The chain recombines TRBV9 with TRBJ2-3; 7 positions match TRBD2. Looked up from germline, CDR1 is SGDLS and CDR2 is YYNGEE. The length of the CDR3 is 15 residues. V lost 0 bases, J lost 4 bases, and 5 bases stayed unmatched. The CDR3, as DNA: TGTGCCAGCAGCGTAGCGAGCGGGAACGCAGATACGCAGTATTTT. Its translation: CASSVASGNADTQYF.

This chain uses TRBV15 with TRBJ2-2, with D unresolved. V dropped 1 base and J dropped 3 bases, with 9 bases sitting between them. The CDR3 extends over 15 amino acids. The germline V gene has CDR1 LNHNV and CDR2 YYDKDF (reference sequence). The CDR3 DNA reads as TGTGCCACCAGCAGAGTTAGAGAATACACCGGGGAGCTGTTTTTT. It codes for CATSRVREYTGELFF.

The genes are TRBV5-6 and TRBJ2-1; D gene ambiguous. Trimming stripped 2 bases from V and 6 bases from J, with 9 bases between. CDR1 and CDR2 from the germline V gene are SGHDT and YYEEEE. The CDR3 has 13 amino acids. CDR3 DNA: TGTGCCAGCAGCTTTCAAGCTAGCAATGAGCAGTTCTTC. It encodes CASSFQASNEQFF.

The chain is built from TRBV7-9 and TRBJ2-3; 11 nucleotides agree with TRBD2. The CDR3 totals 16 residues. J was trimmed by 0 bases and V by 4 bases; bases with no gene match: 3. CDR1 and CDR2 (germline): SEHNR, FQNEAQ (reference sequence). The CDR3 DNA is TGTGCCAGCAGCTCCCGACTAGCGGGGAGCACAGATACGCAGTATTTT. Protein: CASSSRLAGSTDTQYF.

The chain employs TRBV15 and TRBJ1-6, with D possibly TRBD1 on 6 matching bases. The V gene lost 8 bases and the J gene lost 8 bases, with 13 bases spanning the gap. Germline V lookup: CDR1 LNHNV, CDR2 YYDKDF (reference sequence). The CDR3 sequence is 13 residues long. Here the CDR3 DNA reads TGTGCCACCGGGGGAGGGGGATATTCACCCCTCCACTTT. Protein product: CATGGGGYSPLHF.

V usage is TRBV6-5 and J usage is TRBJ1-5; D gene uncertain. This CDR3 contains 15 residues. The germline V and J ends were trimmed by 8 bases and 2 bases, with 16 bases remaining between them. Germline V gene sequence: CDR1 MNHEY, CDR2 SVGAGI. As DNA, the CDR3 is TGTGCCAGCGTCGGCTCACAGAGGGGCAATCAGCCCCAGCATTTT. Residues: CASVGSQRGNQPQHF.

This sequence joins TRBV7-7 and TRBJ2-7; maybe TRBD1 (6 bases). CDR1 is SSHAT and CDR2 is FNYEAQ in the germline V gene (reference sequence). V was cut by 5 bases and J by 2 bases, with 16 bases left in between. The CDR3 runs 15 residues. DNA of the CDR3: TGTGCCAGCAGCCCATCACAGGGAGCCCCCTACGAGCAGTACTTC. Translation: CASSPSQGAPYEQYF. Full variable domain (rest looked up from reference TRBV7-7 and TRBJ2-7): GAGVSQSPRYKVTKRGQDVTLRCDPISSHATLYWYQQALGQGPEFLTYFNYEAQPDKSGLPSDRFSAERPEGSISTLTIQRTEQRDSAMYRCASSPSQGAPYEQYFGPGTRLTVT.

The J gene is TRBJ1-4, the V gene TRBV16; TRBD1 agrees at 7 bases. Per the germline V gene, CDR1 is KGHSY and CDR2 is FQNENV. V shed 2 bases, J shed 8 bases, and the junction held 5 bases outside the gene matches. The CDR3 consists of 14 residues. CDR3 amino acids: CASSQTTGYEKLFF. The CDR3 DNA is TGTGCCAGCAGCCAAACGACAGGGTACGAAAAACTGTTTTTT.

V gene TRBV11-2 combines with J gene TRBJ2-7; 11 positions match TRBD2. With 3 bases clipped from V and 9 bases from J, the junction kept 10 bases outside the gene matches. This CDR3 region has 15 residues. The germline V gene has CDR1 SGHAT and CDR2 FQNNGV. The CDR3 DNA sequence: TGTGCCAGCAGCTTCTCTGTAGCGGGAGGGCTGGGGCAGTACTTC. This translates into CASSFSVAGGLGQYF.

The rearrangement uses TRBV3-1 (or the pseudogene TRBV3-2) and TRBJ2-5; TRBD2 matches at 13 bases. Trimming removed 4 bases from V and 6 bases from J; junction bases left unmatched: 2. The germline V gene encodes CDR1 LGHDT and CDR2 YNNKEL (reference sequence). The CDR3 runs 14 residues. The CDR3 DNA sequence: TGTGCCAGCAGCCGGGGACTAGCGGGGAAGACCCAGTACTTC. Residues: CASSRGLAGKTQYF.

The chain is built from TRBV15 and TRBJ2-2, with D maybe TRBD1 (5 bases). Germline V gene sequence: CDR1 LNHNV, CDR2 YYDKDF (reference sequence). The CDR3 loop spans 16 amino acids. Trimming stripped 0 bases from V and 7 bases from J, with 15 bases between. CDR3 in DNA: TGTGCCACCAGCAGAGAGGCAGGGCAGATTGGCGGGGAGCTGTTTTTT. Amino acids: CATSREAGQIGGELFF.

This rearrangement joins TRBV2 to TRBJ1-1, with 8 bases fitting TRBD1. With V trimmed by 6 bases and J by 4 bases, 13 bases remained unmatched. Germline V CDR1 and CDR2: SNHLY, FYNNEI. The CDR3 length is 16 residues. The CDR3: CASRDRGIRTSTEAFF. The CDR3 coding sequence is TGTGCCAGCAGAGACAGGGGAATAAGAACCTCCACTGAAGCTTTCTTT.

DNA for the CDR3: TGCGCCAGCAGCCAATTGGCAGGGGGTTACACTGAAGCTTTCTTT. Its translation is CASSQLAGGYTEAFF. The chain is built from TRBV4-3 and TRBJ1-1; 7 bases are a match to TRBD1. The junction had 6 bases not matched to a gene; V was cut back by 2 bases and J by 3 bases. Germline loops: CDR1 LGHNA, CDR2 YSLEER. CDR3 length equals 15 residues.

V usage is TRBV4-1 and J usage is TRBJ2-7; D call uncertain. Looked up from germline, CDR1 is MGHRA and CDR2 is YSYEKL. The CDR3 is 15 amino acids. V lost 0 bases and J 6 bases, leaving 15 bases between the germline ends. CDR3 region: CASSQDRSGVAEQYF. CDR3 in DNA: TGCGCCAGCAGCCAAGATCGGTCTGGTGTTGCCGAGCAGTACTTC.

V is TRBV6-5 and J is TRBJ2-5; 8 bases match TRBD2. The CDR3 is 12 residues long. V lost 6 bases, J lost 9 bases, and 6 bases stayed unmatched. Germline V lookup: CDR1 MNHEY, CDR2 SVGAGI. The CDR3 DNA reads as TGTGCCAGCAGCAGCGGGGGTTTGTCCCAGTACTTC. It is translated as CASSSGGLSQYF.

The rearrangement joins TRBV6-6 to TRBJ1-2; a weak D match, TRBD1 (6 bases). Germline lookup yields CDR1 MNHNY and CDR2 SVGAGI (reference sequence). The V gene lost 6 bases and the J gene lost 8 bases, with 13 bases spanning the gap. CDR3 length: 12 residues. CDR3 in amino acids: CASRGGEGGYTF. In DNA, the CDR3 is TGTGCCAGCAGAGGGGGAGAAGGCGGCTACACCTTC.

The V and J genes are TRBV10-3 and TRBJ2-7; 7 bases are shared with TRBD1. Germline values: CDR1 ENHRY, CDR2 SYGVKD. The CDR3 length is 14 residues. The junction had 7 bases not matched to a gene; V was cut back by 3 bases and J by 5 bases. The CDR3, as DNA: TGTGCCATCAGTGATGGGGACAGTTCGAACGAGCAGTACTTC. Its translation is CAISDGDSSNEQYF.

The V call is TRBV18, the J call TRBJ2-1; 7 bases are shared with TRBD2. The CDR3 spans 14 residues. Germline CDR1 reads KGHSH; CDR2 reads LQKENI. V lost 2 bases to trimming and J lost 4 bases; unmatched junction nucleotides: 2. The CDR3 region has the DNA TGTGCCAGCTCACCAGGGACTATATACAATGAGCAGTTCTTC. It encodes CASSPGTIYNEQFF.

The gene calls are TRBV5-1 and TRBJ2-1; 11 bases match TRBD2. The CDR3 totals 15 residues. V lost 0 bases, J lost 6 bases, and 2 bases stayed unmatched. Germline CDR1 is SGHRS and CDR2 is YFSETQ. As DNA, the CDR3 is TGCGCCAGCAGCTTGGCGGGACTAGCGGCCAATGAGCAGTTCTTC. It translates to CASSLAGLAANEQFF.

V usage is TRBV13 and J usage is TRBJ1-5, with 9 bases fitting TRBD1. This CDR3 has 15 residues. V shed 5 bases, J shed 5 bases, and the junction held 7 bases outside the gene matches. CDR1 is PRHDT and CDR2 is FYEKMQ in the germline V gene (reference sequence). The chain's CDR3 is CASSLGTGNHQPQHF. The DNA for the CDR3 is TGTGCCAGCAGCCTCGGGACAGGGAATCATCAGCCCCAGCATTTT.

The chain employs TRBV27 and TRBJ2-7, with 9 bases matching TRBD2. This CDR3 has 16 amino acids. The V gene end was trimmed by 5 bases and the J gene end by 3 bases; junction bases not matched to a gene: 11. CDR1 and CDR2 (germline): MNHEY, SMNVEV (reference sequence). The CDR3 coding sequence is TGTGCCAGCAGTCCTCCCCGGGTAGCGGGGGTCTACGAGCAGTACTTC. This sequence encodes CASSPPRVAGVYEQYF.